This T cell receptor (beta chain) is from a study of T cells in Graves' hyperthyroidism and ophthalmopathy. Study findings and constraints: Most thyroid clonotypes that were expanded above 0.001 also turned up in blood. In simple terms, a model built on 13 V-J features told ophthalmopathy apart from stable hyperthyroidism.

TCR beta CDR3 regions were amplified from RNA transcripts. Researchers ran a first-round RT-PCR on the TCR CDR3 using the HTBI primer set. TCRdb analysed the multiplex PCR reads with MiXCR anew, one entry per CDR3 protein. Counted here are 650,000 to 700,000 distinct CDR3 sequences, 17% occurring once; the ten biggest clones make up around 15%. Under 12 ml fresh peripheral blood yielded the PBMCs. Remarks on this clonotype: What it binds is unknown. A much larger clone lies one base from this, so it may be a read error.

Germline-derived CDR1 and CDR2 are MDHEN and SYDVKM. The CDR3 length is 13 residues. Trimming at V came to 6 bases and at J to 3 bases, leaving 5 bases not matched to a gene. This rearrangement joins TRBV28 to TRBJ2-7; 7 bases are a match to TRBD1. The TCR comes from a man aged 45 to 65 with Graves' hyperthyroidism. The sequencing sample was made of blood. CDR3 bases: TGTGCCAGCAGGCACGGGACAGACTACGAGCAGTACTTC. Translating gives CASRHGTDYEQYF.